These T cell receptor beta chains were read from a single sample in a study of T cell responses to AZD1222 COVID-19 vaccine. The data were produced by immunoSEQ multiplex PCR, yet TCRdb's version contains in-frame clones alone and is incomplete. Of around 160,000 clones in the sample, 90% to 95% were seen once. The sequencing here drew on peripheral blood, taken 28 days after the second AZD1222 dose. The receptors here all came from an adult who received the AZD1222 COVID-19 vaccine. Both conserved end residues are part of each CDR3. Fields, in order: J gene, D gene, V gene, clone size, CDR3 DNA, CDR3 protein. The D gene is left open where the match is weak. The listing skips clone size in some rows; elsewhere it reads once, few, many or a size class.

TRBJ1-5,TRBD1,TRBV30,once,TGTGCCTGGACTTTAAGCGGGGCAGGGGGCGATCAGCCCCAGCATTTT,CAWTLSGAGGDQPQHF
TRBJ2-1,TRBD2,TRBV28,.,TGTGCCAGCAGTGGTAGCGGGAGACCTGATTCCTACAATGAGCAGTTCTTC,CASSGSGRPDSYNEQFF
TRBJ2-3,.,TRBV4-1,.,TGCGCCAGCAGCCAAGAATTGGCTGCTAGCACAGATACGCAGTATTTT,CASSQELAASTDTQYF
TRBJ2-1,.,TRBV11-2,.,TGTGCCAGCAGCTTAGCTTCGCGCCCGAGCTCCTACAATGAGCAGTTCTTC,CASSLASRPSSYNEQFF
TRBJ2-3,TRBD2,TRBV9,.,TGTGCCAGCAGCGTGACTAGCGGGAGCACAGATACGCAGTATTTT,CASSVTSGSTDTQYF
TRBJ2-5,.,TRBV24-1,.,TGTGCCACCAGTACTAGCTTGGAGACCCAGTACTTC,CATSTSLETQYF
TRBJ2-7,TRBD2,TRBV28,.,TGTGCCAGCAGTTCGGCCGGGACTAGCGGTTACGAGCAGTACTTC,CASSSAGTSGYEQYF
TRBJ1-4,.,TRBV5-4,.,TGTGCCAGCAGCCGAACAGGTGCAACTAATGAAAAACTGTTTTTT,CASSRTGATNEKLFF
TRBJ2-6,TRBD1,TRBV2,.,TGTGCCAGCAGTGATCTCACAGGGGCTGGGGCCAACGTCCTGACTTTC,CASSDLTGAGANVLTF
TRBJ1-2,TRBD1,TRBV28,.,TGTGCCAGCAGTTCCCCCCCGGGACAGGGGACCGATGGCTACACCTTC,CASSSPPGQGTDGYTF
TRBJ1-6,TRBD1,TRBV28,.,TGTGCCAGCAGACCCAGACAGGGTAATAATTCACCCCTCCACTTT,CASRPRQGNNSPLHF
TRBJ2-5,TRBD2,TRBV19,.,TGTGCCAGTATGGAAAGCGGGAGGGCGGAGACCCAGTACTTC,CASMESGRAETQYF
TRBJ2-7,.,TRBV19,.,TGTGCCAGTAGTCTCCGACACGGCTACGAGCAGTACTTC,CASSLRHGYEQYF
TRBJ1-2,.,TRBV18,.,TGTGCCAGCTCATCTAGTCGGACGGAGAACTATGGCTACACCTTC,CASSSSRTENYGYTF
TRBJ2-5,TRBD2,TRBV4-1,.,TGCGCCAGCAGCCAAGACGGGACTAGCGGGAGGAAGACCCAGTACTTC,CASSQDGTSGRKTQYF
TRBJ2-7,.,TRBV10-3,.,TGTGCCCCCGAGGGAGTTTGGAGCTCCTACGAGCAGTACTTC,CAPEGVWSSYEQYF
TRBJ2-7,TRBD1,TRBV4-1,.,TGCGCCAGCAGCCCGGGACAGGGTACCTACGAGCAGTACTTC,CASSPGQGTYEQYF
TRBJ1-4,.,TRBV27,.,TGTGCCAGCAGTTCAGCAGCAACTAATGAAAAACTGTTTTTT,CASSSAATNEKLFF
TRBJ2-5,.,TRBV7-2,.,TGTGCCAGCAGCTACGACAGACAAGAGACCCAGTACTTC,CASSYDRQETQYF
TRBJ2-1,TRBD2,TRBV7-7,.,TGTGCCAGCAGTCAAATAGCGGGCGTGTACAATGAGCAGTTCTTC,CASSQIAGVYNEQFF
TRBJ2-5,TRBD1,TRBV18,once,TGTGCCAGCTCACCATGGGGACAGCGGGAGACCCAGTACTTC,CASSPWGQRETQYF
TRBJ1-3,.,TRBV6-5,.,TGTGCCAGCAGACGAATTGGAAACACCATATATTTT,CASRRIGNTIYF
TRBJ1-2,TRBD1,TRBV6-5,.,TGTGCCAGCCGGGACAGGGGGGACTTGAGTTACACCTTC,CASRDRGDLSYTF
TRBJ2-3,TRBD1,TRBV18,.,TGTGCCAGCATCCAGACAGGGACAGATACGCAGTATTTT,CASIQTGTDTQYF
TRBJ1-3,.,TRBV28,.,TGTGCCAGCAGTTTGAGAAACACCATATATTTT,CASSLRNTIYF
TRBJ1-4,.,TRBV10-3,once,TGTGCCATCAGTGAGGAGGGTGAAAAACTGTTTTTT,CAISEEGEKLFF
TRBJ2-1,.,TRBV5-1,.,TGCGCCAGCAGCTTACTAACCGGGAGTTCCTACAATGAGCAGTTCTTC,CASSLLTGSSYNEQFF
TRBJ2-1,TRBD2,TRBV5-4,.,TGTGCCAGCAGCTTGGCTGCGGCGGGAGCCTACAATGAGCAGTTCTTC,CASSLAAAGAYNEQFF
TRBJ1-5,.,TRBV6-5,.,TGTGCCAGCGGGCGCCAGGCCGGGAGCAATCAGCCCCAGCATTTT,CASGRQAGSNQPQHF